This TCR beta chain comes out of a study of T-cell memory formation after mild COVID-19. The CDR3 totals 17 residues. Germline V lookup: CDR1 MNHEY, CDR2 SVGEGT. Trimming at V came to 7 bases and at J to 3 bases, leaving 13 bases not matched to a gene. Regarding the study as a whole: Some clones that responded turned up in pre-infection memory, which suggests that cross-reactive memory joined in. CD4+ bias marked clones expanding day 15 to 37, unlike balanced contracting clones. Researchers report contracting CD4+ clones mostly in CM and EM, with CD8+ clones in EMRA.

This clonotype has a handful of counts. The antigen remains unidentified. Barcoded TCR alpha and TCR beta cDNA libraries with UMIs came from 5'RACE using constant-segment primers. TCRdb reanalysed the 5' RACE reads using MiXCR and keeps one entry per CDR3 protein. The profile shows under 550,000 distinct CDR3 sequences, under 20% of them singletons. This TCR was sampled from a man younger than 35 who had mild COVID-19 (a few samples of this study predate the infection). Cell type and time point are not known. V usage is TRBV6-2 or TRBV6-3 and J usage is TRBJ1-5; 9 bases are shared with TRBD1. Sequenced material: PBMCs or a T cell subset sorted from them (not recorded which). The CDR3 DNA is TGTGCCAGCACCAAACAGGGGGCGGCGGTCTCCAATCAGCCCCAGCATTTT. Residues: CASTKQGAAVSNQPQHF.